This T cell receptor (beta chain) was captured in a study of blood T cell repertoires in COVID-19. Across the study: Collection of acute and convalescent COVID-19 samples took place in the United States, Italy and Spain.

This CDR3 contains 14 residues. J was trimmed by 9 bases and V by 3 bases; bases with no gene match: 7. Germline V gives CDR1 SGHNT, CDR2 YYREEE (reference sequence). Using immunoSEQ multiplex PCR, the repertoire was profiled, and TCRdb retains in-frame clones only, with some absent. The sample includes 85,000 to 110,000 clones, roughly 90% seen only once; the top ten take about 15%. The chain carries TRBV5-4 and TRBJ2-4; 9 nucleotides match TRBD1. Sequencing used peripheral blood. The receptor comes from a woman aged 80 or older in a cohort sampled during active COVID-19. This chain's CDR3 is CASSYRDREFIQYF. Here the CDR3 DNA reads TGTGCCAGCAGCTACCGGGACAGGGAGTTCATTCAGTACTTC. The full variable domain, completed using reference TRBV5-4 and TRBJ2-4, is ETGVTQSPTHLIKTRGQQVTLRCSSQSGHNTVSWYQQALGQGPQFIFQYYREEENGRGNFPPRFSGLQFPNYSSELNVNALELDDSALYLCASSYRDREFIQYFGAGTRLSVL.